This is a list of T cell receptor beta chains from one sample in a study of Ad26.COV2.S vaccination and SARS-CoV-2 variants. Some clones are missing from TCRdb's copy, which holds only in-frame ones; the method was immunoSEQ multiplex PCR. The table lists about 390,000 clones, around 92% of them singletons. This specimen was peripheral blood, taken in a trial of Ad26.COV2.S vaccine versus placebo. These receptors came from a person aged 18-65 years who received the Ad26.COV2.S COVID-19 vaccine or a placebo. Each CDR3 is given with its conserved first and last residue. Fields, in order: J gene, clone size, V gene, D gene, CDR3 protein, CDR3 DNA. D genes are given only for firm matches. Clone size is shown for a subset of rows, as once, few, many or a class of expanded clone.

J gene: TRBJ2-6
clone size: NA
V gene: TRBV27
D gene: NA
CDR3 protein: CASSSRATGPSGANVLTF
CDR3 DNA: TGTGCCAGCAGTTCGCGAGCGACAGGACCTTCTGGGGCCAACGTCCTGACTTTC

J gene: TRBJ1-1
clone size: few
V gene: TRBV19
D gene: NA
CDR3 protein: CASSTSQNTEAFF
CDR3 DNA: TGTGCCAGTAGCACGAGCCAGAACACTGAAGCTTTCTTT

J gene: TRBJ2-1
clone size: NA
V gene: TRBV5-6
D gene: TRBD2
CDR3 protein: CASSGTSGGYNEQFF
CDR3 DNA: TGTGCCAGCAGCGGGACTAGCGGGGGTTACAATGAGCAGTTCTTC

J gene: TRBJ2-5
clone size: NA
V gene: TRBV29-1
D gene: TRBD1
CDR3 protein: CSVEFGQGLRETQYF
CDR3 DNA: TGCAGCGTTGAATTTGGACAGGGGCTGCGCGAGACCCAGTACTTC

J gene: TRBJ1-2
clone size: NA
V gene: TRBV11-2
D gene: NA
CDR3 protein: CASSPQLSSNYGYTF
CDR3 DNA: TGTGCCAGCAGCCCGCAGCTTTCCAGTAACTATGGCTACACCTTC

J gene: TRBJ2-7
clone size: NA
V gene: TRBV28
D gene: TRBD2
CDR3 protein: CASSPYRTSGGAGYF
CDR3 DNA: TGTGCCAGCAGTCCCTACCGGACTAGCGGGGGGGCGGGGTACTTC

J gene: TRBJ1-5
clone size: NA
V gene: TRBV10-3
D gene: TRBD1
CDR3 protein: CAISESGQGNQPQHF
CDR3 DNA: TGTGCCATCAGTGAGTCGGGACAGGGTAATCAGCCCCAGCATTTT

J gene: TRBJ2-7
clone size: NA
V gene: TRBV28
D gene: TRBD2
CDR3 protein: CASSSPGLAGHEQYF
CDR3 DNA: TGTGCCAGCAGTTCCCCGGGACTAGCGGGCCACGAGCAGTACTTC

J gene: TRBJ2-5
clone size: NA
V gene: TRBV9
D gene: TRBD2
CDR3 protein: CASTGGGGLETQYF
CDR3 DNA: TGTGCCAGCACCGGCGGGGGGGGGCTCGAGACCCAGTACTTC

J gene: TRBJ2-1
clone size: NA
V gene: TRBV19
D gene: NA
CDR3 protein: CASSPRVAYNEQFF
CDR3 DNA: TGTGCCAGTAGTCCCCGGGTTGCCTACAATGAGCAGTTCTTC

J gene: TRBJ1-2
clone size: NA
V gene: TRBV9
D gene: NA
CDR3 protein: CASSPTPGGLHYGYTF
CDR3 DNA: TGTGCCAGCAGCCCAACCCCTGGCGGACTTCACTATGGCTACACCTTC

J gene: TRBJ2-1
clone size: NA
V gene: TRBV6-4
D gene: TRBD2
CDR3 protein: CASSESSGGNEQFF
CDR3 DNA: TGTGCCAGCAGTGAGTCCAGCGGGGGCAATGAGCAGTTCTTC

J gene: TRBJ2-3
clone size: NA
V gene: TRBV24-1
D gene: NA
CDR3 protein: CATSTPGADTQYF
CDR3 DNA: TGTGCCACCAGCACCCCAGGAGCAGATACGCAGTATTTT

J gene: TRBJ1-2
clone size: NA
V gene: TRBV19
D gene: TRBD1
CDR3 protein: CASSPEGAVGYTF
CDR3 DNA: TGTGCCAGTAGCCCGGAGGGGGCAGTGGGCTACACCTTC

J gene: TRBJ2-5
clone size: NA
V gene: TRBV7-8
D gene: TRBD1
CDR3 protein: CASSRAGTGEETQYF
CDR3 DNA: TGTGCCAGCAGCCGAGCCGGGACAGGTGAAGAGACCCAGTACTTC

J gene: TRBJ2-7
clone size: NA
V gene: TRBV30
D gene: NA
CDR3 protein: CAWGTGSYEQYF
CDR3 DNA: TGTGCCTGGGGAACGGGCTCCTACGAGCAGTACTTC

J gene: TRBJ2-3
clone size: NA
V gene: TRBV19
D gene: TRBD1
CDR3 protein: CASSTGTGTDTQYF
CDR3 DNA: TGTGCCAGTAGTACTGGGACAGGGACAGATACGCAGTATTTT

J gene: TRBJ2-5
clone size: NA
V gene: TRBV10-1
D gene: NA
CDR3 protein: CASSEAARGETQYF
CDR3 DNA: TGCGCCAGCAGTGAAGCTGCTAGGGGTGAGACCCAGTACTTC

J gene: TRBJ1-5
clone size: NA
V gene: TRBV28
D gene: NA
CDR3 protein: CASSSTGTPVNQPQHF
CDR3 DNA: TGTGCCAGCAGTTCTACCGGGACTCCAGTAAATCAGCCCCAGCATTTT

J gene: TRBJ2-5
clone size: NA
V gene: TRBV27
D gene: NA
CDR3 protein: CASSSPGGAEGSGETQYF
CDR3 DNA: TGTGCCAGCAGTTCCCCAGGGGGGGCGGAAGGGTCAGGCGAGACCCAGTACTTC

J gene: TRBJ2-6
clone size: NA
V gene: TRBV7-2
D gene: TRBD2
CDR3 protein: CASSFWRGGTGANVLTF
CDR3 DNA: TGTGCCAGCAGCTTTTGGCGGGGGGGCACTGGGGCCAACGTCCTGACTTTC

J gene: TRBJ2-2
clone size: NA
V gene: TRBV29-1
D gene: NA
CDR3 protein: CSVGGGDTGELFF
CDR3 DNA: TGCAGCGTTGGAGGGGGTGACACCGGGGAGCTGTTTTTT

J gene: TRBJ2-2
clone size: NA
V gene: TRBV7-2
D gene: NA
CDR3 protein: CASSYIAGELFF
CDR3 DNA: TGTGCCAGCAGCTATATAGCCGGGGAGCTGTTTTTT

J gene: TRBJ2-1
clone size: NA
V gene: TRBV5-1
D gene: NA
CDR3 protein: CASSPGDYNEQFF
CDR3 DNA: TGCGCCAGCAGCCCGGGCGACTACAATGAGCAGTTCTTC

J gene: TRBJ2-5
clone size: NA
V gene: TRBV7-9
D gene: NA
CDR3 protein: CASSFARVGRETQYF
CDR3 DNA: TGTGCCAGCAGCTTCGCGAGAGTGGGGCGAGAGACCCAGTACTTC

J gene: TRBJ1-1
clone size: NA
V gene: TRBV4-3
D gene: TRBD1
CDR3 protein: CASSQDYRGWDKDTEAFF
CDR3 DNA: TGCGCCAGCAGCCAAGATTACAGGGGGTGGGATAAGGACACTGAAGCTTTCTTT

J gene: TRBJ2-7
clone size: NA
V gene: TRBV3-1/TRBV3-2
D gene: TRBD1
CDR3 protein: CASSHPSGTGRHEQYF
CDR3 DNA: TGTGCCAGCAGCCACCCAAGCGGGACAGGGCGCCACGAGCAGTACTTC

J gene: TRBJ1-2
clone size: NA
V gene: TRBV7-9
D gene: NA
CDR3 protein: CASSLGGFAENPPF
CDR3 DNA: TGTGCCAGCAGCTTAGGAGGCTTTGCGGAAAATCCCCCTTTC

J gene: TRBJ1-4
clone size: NA
V gene: TRBV7-9
D gene: NA
CDR3 protein: CASSLEQGNEKLFF
CDR3 DNA: TGTGCCAGCAGCTTAGAACAGGGCAATGAAAAACTGTTTTTT

J gene: TRBJ1-2
clone size: NA
V gene: TRBV7-2
D gene: NA
CDR3 protein: CASSLVSPNYGYTF
CDR3 DNA: TGTGCCAGCAGCTTAGTCTCACCCAACTATGGCTACACCTTC

J gene: TRBJ2-5
clone size: NA
V gene: TRBV30
D gene: TRBD1
CDR3 protein: CAWRETGWETQYF
CDR3 DNA: TGTGCCTGGAGGGAGACAGGGTGGGAGACCCAGTACTTC

J gene: TRBJ2-7
clone size: NA
V gene: TRBV7-2
D gene: NA
CDR3 protein: CASSLSQDSYEQYF
CDR3 DNA: TGTGCCAGCAGCTTAAGTCAGGACTCCTACGAGCAGTACTTC

J gene: TRBJ1-6
clone size: NA
V gene: TRBV2
D gene: NA
CDR3 protein: CASSEARTYNSPLHF
CDR3 DNA: TGTGCCAGCAGTGAGGCACGTACCTATAATTCACCCCTCCACTTT